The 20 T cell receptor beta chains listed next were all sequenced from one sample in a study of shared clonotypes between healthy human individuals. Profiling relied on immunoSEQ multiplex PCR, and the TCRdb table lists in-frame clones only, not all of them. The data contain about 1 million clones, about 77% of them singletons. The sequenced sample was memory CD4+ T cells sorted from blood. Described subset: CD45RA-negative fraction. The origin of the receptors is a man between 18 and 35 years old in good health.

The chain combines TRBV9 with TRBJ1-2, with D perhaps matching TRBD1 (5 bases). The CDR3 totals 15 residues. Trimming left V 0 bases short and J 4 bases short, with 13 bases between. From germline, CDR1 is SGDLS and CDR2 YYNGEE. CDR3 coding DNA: TGTGCCAGCAGCGTAGAGGTCGAGGGGATCTATGGCTACACCTTC. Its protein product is CASSVEVEGIYGYTF.

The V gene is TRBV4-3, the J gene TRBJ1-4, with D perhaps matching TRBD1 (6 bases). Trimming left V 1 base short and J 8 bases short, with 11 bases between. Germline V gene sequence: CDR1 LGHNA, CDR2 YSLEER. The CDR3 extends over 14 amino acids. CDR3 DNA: TGCGCCAGCAGCCAAGGACAGGTTAAGGAAAAACTGTTTTTT. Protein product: CASSQGQVKEKLFF.

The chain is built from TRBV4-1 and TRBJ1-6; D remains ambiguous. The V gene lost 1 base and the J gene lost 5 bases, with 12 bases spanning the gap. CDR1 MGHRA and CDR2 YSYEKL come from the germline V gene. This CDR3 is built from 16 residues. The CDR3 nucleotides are TGCGCCAGCAGCCAAGTCCCGGGATTCAATAATTCACCCCTCCACTTT. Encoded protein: CASSQVPGFNNSPLHF.

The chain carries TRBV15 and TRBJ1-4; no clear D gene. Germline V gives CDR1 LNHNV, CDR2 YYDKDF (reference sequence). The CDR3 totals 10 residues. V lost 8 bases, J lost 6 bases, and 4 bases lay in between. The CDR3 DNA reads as TGTGCCACCCGGCATGAAAAACTGTTTTTT. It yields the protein CATRHEKLFF.

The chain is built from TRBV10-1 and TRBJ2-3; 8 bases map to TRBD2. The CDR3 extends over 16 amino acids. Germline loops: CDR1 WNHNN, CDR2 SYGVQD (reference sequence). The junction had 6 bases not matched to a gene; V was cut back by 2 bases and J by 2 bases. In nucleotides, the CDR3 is TGCGCCAGCAGTGAGGGGTCTAGCGGGTACACAGATACGCAGTATTTT. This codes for CASSEGSSGYTDTQYF.

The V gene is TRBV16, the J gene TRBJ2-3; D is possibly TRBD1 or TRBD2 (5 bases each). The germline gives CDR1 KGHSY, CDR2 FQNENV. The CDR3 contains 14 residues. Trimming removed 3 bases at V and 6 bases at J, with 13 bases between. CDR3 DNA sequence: TGTGCCAGCAGCCAGAGGCTCGAGGGGGATACGCAGTATTTT. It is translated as CASSQRLEGDTQYF.

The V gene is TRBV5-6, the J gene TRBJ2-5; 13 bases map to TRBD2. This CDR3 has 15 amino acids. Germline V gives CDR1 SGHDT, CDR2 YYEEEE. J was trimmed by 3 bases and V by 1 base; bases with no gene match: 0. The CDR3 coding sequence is TGTGCCAGCAGCTTGACTAGCGGGGGGGAAGAGACCCAGTACTTC. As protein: CASSLTSGGEETQYF.

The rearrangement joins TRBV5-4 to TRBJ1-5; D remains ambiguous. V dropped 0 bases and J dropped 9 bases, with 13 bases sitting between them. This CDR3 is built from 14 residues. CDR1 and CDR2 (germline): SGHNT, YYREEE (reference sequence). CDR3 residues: CASSLDPGGSPQHF. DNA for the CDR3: TGTGCCAGCAGCTTGGATCCAGGAGGGTCGCCCCAGCATTTT.

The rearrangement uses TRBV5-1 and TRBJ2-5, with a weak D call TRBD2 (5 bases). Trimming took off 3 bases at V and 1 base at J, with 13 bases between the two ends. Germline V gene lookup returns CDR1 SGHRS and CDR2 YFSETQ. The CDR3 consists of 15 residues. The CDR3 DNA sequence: TGCGCCAGCAGCTCCTCCCGCGGGTTCCAAGAGACCCAGTACTTC. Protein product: CASSSSRGFQETQYF.

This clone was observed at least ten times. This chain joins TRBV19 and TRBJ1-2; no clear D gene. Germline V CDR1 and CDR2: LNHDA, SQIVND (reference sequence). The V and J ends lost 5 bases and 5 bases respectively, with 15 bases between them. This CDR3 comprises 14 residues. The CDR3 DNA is TGTGCCAGTAGTCCCTCGGGGAACTGGTATGGCTACACCTTC. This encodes CASSPSGNWYGYTF.

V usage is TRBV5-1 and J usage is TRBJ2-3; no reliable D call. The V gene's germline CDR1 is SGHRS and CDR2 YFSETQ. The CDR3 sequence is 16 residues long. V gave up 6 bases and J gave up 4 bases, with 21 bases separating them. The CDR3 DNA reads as TGCGCCAGCAATCGCTCACCTCAAGCACTCGCAGATACGCAGTATTTT. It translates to CASNRSPQALADTQYF.

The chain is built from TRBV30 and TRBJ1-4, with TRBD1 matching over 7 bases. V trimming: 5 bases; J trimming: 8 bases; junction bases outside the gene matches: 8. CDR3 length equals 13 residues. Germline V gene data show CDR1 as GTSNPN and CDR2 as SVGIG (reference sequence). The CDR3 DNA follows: TGTGCCTGGGCCCGACAGGGTGGCGAAAAACTGTTTTTT. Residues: CAWARQGGEKLFF.

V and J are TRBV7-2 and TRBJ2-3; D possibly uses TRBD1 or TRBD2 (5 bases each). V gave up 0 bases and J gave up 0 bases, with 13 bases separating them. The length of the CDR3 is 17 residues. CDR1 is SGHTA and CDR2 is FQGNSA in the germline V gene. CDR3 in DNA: TGTGCCAGCAGCTTAGCGTCTGGGGGATATAGCACAGATACGCAGTATTTT. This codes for CASSLASGGYSTDTQYF.

Written as DNA, the CDR3 is TGTGCCAGCAGCCTTAGACAGGGCTATAATTCACCCCTCCACTTT. This gives the protein CASSLRQGYNSPLHF. The rearrangement joins TRBV5-8 to TRBJ1-6, with 7 bases identical to TRBD1. The V and J ends lost 4 bases and 3 bases, in that order; junction bases with no gene match: 4. The CDR3 is made up of 15 amino acids. Germline assignment: CDR1 SGHTS and CDR2 YDEGEE.

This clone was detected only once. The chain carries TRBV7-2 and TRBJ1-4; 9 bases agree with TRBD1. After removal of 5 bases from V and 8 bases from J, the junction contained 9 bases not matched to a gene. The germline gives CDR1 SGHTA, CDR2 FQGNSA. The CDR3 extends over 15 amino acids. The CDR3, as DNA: TGTGCCAGCAGCATCTGGACAGGGGCAGGGGAAAAACTGTTTTTT. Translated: CASSIWTGAGEKLFF. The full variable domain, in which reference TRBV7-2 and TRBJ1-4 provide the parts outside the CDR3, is GAGVSQSPSNKVTEKGKDVELRCDPISGHTALYWYRQSLGQGLEFLIYFQGNSAPDKSGLPSDRFSAERTGGSVSTLTIQRTQQEDSAVYLCASSIWTGAGEKLFFGSGTQLSVL.

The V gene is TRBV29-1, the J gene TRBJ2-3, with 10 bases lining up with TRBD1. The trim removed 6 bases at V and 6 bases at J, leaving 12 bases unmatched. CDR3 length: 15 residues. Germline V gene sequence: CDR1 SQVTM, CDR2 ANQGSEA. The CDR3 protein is CSVLTGGLSSDTQYF. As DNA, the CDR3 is TGCAGCGTCTTGACAGGGGGCTTGTCCTCCGATACGCAGTATTTT.

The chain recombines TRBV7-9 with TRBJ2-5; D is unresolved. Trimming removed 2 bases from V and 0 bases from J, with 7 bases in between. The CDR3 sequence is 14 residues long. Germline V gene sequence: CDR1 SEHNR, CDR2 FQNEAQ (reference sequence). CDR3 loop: CASSLLTYQETQYF. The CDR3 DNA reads TGTGCCAGCAGCTTACTGACGTACCAAGAGACCCAGTACTTC.

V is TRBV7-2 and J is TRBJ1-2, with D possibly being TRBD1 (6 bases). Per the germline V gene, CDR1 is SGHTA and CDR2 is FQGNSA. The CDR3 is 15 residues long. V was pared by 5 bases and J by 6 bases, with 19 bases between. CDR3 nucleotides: TGTGCCAGCAGCACGTACCTTGCCCAGGGGCATGGCTACACCTTC. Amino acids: CASSTYLAQGHGYTF.

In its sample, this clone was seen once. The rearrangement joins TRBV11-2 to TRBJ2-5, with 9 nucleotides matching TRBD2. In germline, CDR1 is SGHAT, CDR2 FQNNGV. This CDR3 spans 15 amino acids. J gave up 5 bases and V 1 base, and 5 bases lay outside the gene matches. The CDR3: CASSLAPSGKETQYF. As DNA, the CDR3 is TGTGCCAGCAGCTTAGCCCCTAGCGGGAAGGAGACCCAGTACTTC.

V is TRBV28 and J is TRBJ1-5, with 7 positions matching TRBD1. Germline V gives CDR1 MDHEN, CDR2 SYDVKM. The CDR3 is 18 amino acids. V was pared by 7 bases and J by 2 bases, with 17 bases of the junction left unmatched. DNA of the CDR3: TGTGCCAGCAACCCATGGGGGCAGGGGGTTTCGGGCAATCAGCCCCAGCATTTT. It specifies CASNPWGQGVSGNQPQHF.